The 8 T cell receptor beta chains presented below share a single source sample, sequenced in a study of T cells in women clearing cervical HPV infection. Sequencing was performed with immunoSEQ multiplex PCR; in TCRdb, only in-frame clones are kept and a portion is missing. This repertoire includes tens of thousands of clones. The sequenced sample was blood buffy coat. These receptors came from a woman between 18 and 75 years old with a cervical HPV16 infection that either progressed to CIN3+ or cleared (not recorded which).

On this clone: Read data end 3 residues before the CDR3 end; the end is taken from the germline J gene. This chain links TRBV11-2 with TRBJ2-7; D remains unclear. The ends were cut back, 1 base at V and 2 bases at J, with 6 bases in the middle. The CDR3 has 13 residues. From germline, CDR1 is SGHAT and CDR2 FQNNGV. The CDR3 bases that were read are TGTGCCAGCAGCTTAGCCCAGACCTACGAG. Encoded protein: CASSLAQTYE. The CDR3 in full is CASSLAQTYEQYF.

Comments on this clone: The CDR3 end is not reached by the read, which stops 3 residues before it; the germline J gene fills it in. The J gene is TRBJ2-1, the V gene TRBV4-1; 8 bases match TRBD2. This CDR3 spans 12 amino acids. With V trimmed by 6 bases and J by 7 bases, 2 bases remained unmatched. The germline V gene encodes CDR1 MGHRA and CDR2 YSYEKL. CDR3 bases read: TGCGCCAGCAGGGCGGGGGGAAATGAG. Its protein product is CASRAGGNE. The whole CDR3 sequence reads CASRAGGNEQFF.

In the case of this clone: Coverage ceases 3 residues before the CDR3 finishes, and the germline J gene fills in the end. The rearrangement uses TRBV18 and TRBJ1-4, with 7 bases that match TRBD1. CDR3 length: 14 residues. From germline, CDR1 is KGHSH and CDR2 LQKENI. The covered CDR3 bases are TGTGCCAGCTCATCGACAGGGAATAATTCACCA. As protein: CASSSTGNNSP. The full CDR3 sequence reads CASSSTGNNSPLFF.

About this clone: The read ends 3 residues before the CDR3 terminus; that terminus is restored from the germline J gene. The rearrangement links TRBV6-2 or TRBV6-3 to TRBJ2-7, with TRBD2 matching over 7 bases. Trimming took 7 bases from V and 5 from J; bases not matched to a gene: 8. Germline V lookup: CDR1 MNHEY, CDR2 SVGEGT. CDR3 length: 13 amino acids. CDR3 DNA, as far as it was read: TGTGCCAGCATCAACGGGGGGTCCCACGAG. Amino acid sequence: CASINGGSHE. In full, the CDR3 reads CASINGGSHEQYF.

CDR3 bases read: TGTGCCAGCAGCTTGGGTCCGGGTTTCACTGAA. This codes for CASSLGPGFTE. In full, the CDR3 is CASSLGPGFTEAFF. This chain joins TRBV5-5 and TRBJ1-1; D gene ambiguous. The read halts 3 residues ahead of the CDR3 end, with the missing end drawn from the germline J gene. Germline V gene lookup returns CDR1 SGHKS and CDR2 YYEKEE (reference sequence). Trimming removed 0 bases from V and 4 bases from J, with 10 bases in between. This CDR3 has 14 residues.

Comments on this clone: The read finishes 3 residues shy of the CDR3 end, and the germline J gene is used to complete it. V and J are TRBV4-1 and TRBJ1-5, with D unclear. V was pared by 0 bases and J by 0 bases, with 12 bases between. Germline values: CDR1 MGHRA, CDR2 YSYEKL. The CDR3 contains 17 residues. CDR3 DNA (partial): TGCGCCAGCAGCCAAGAGGAGACACCTTATAGCAATCAGCCC. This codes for CASSQEETPYSNQP. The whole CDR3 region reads CASSQEETPYSNQPQHF.

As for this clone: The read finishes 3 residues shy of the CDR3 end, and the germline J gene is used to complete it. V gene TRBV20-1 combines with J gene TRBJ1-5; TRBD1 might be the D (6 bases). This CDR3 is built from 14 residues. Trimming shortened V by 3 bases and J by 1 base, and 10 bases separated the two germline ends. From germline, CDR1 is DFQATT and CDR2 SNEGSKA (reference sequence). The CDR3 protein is CSARWQGSNQPQHF. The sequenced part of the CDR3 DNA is TGCAGTGCTAGGTGGCAGGGGAGCAATCAGCCC.

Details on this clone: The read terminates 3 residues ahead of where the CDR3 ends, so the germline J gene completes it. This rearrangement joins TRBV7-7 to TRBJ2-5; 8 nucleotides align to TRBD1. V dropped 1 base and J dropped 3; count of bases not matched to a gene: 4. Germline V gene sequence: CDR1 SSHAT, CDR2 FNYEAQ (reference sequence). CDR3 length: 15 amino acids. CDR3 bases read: TGTGCCAGCAGCTTAGAAAGGACAGGGAAAGAGACC. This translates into CASSLERTGKET. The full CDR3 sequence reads CASSLERTGKETQYF. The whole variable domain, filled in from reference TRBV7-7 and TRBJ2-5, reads GAGVSQSPRYKVTKRGQDVTLRCDPISSHATLYWYQQALGQGPEFLTYFNYEAQPDKSGLPSDRFSAERPEGSISTLTIQRTEQRDSAMYRCASSLERTGKETQYFGPGTRLLVL.